Listed below are T cell receptor beta chains from one sample, sequenced in a study of blood T cells in healthy people across ages. A single record per CDR3 protein comes from TCRdb applying MiXCR to the 5' RACE reads. The repertoire holds more than 1,400,000 distinct CDR3 sequences, with 42% as singletons. Sequenced input: blood. The source is a woman aged 18-35 years in good health. The CDR3 runs from the conserved cysteine through the conserved F or W. A D gene is named only where the DNA matches it firmly. The size entry is marked missing in some rows and otherwise reads once, few, many or a size class.

TGTGCCAGCAGCTCCCCAGGCAGTACCACCTACGAGCAGTACTTC	CASSSPGSTTYEQYF	TRBJ2-7	NA	TRBV6-5	15	once
TGTGCCAGCAGACTCTCGGACAGGGGGCGCACAGATACGCAGTATTTT	CASRLSDRGRTDTQYF	TRBJ2-3	TRBD1	TRBV27	16	few
TGCGCCAGCAGCTTGGAGGGGACAGTACAAAATGAGCAGTTCTTC	CASSLEGTVQNEQFF	TRBJ2-1	TRBD1	TRBV5-1	15	NA
TGTGCCAGCAGTGAAGCTCCACGCCTAAAGGGGAAAACAGATACGCAGTATTTT	CASSEAPRLKGKTDTQYF	TRBJ2-3	NA	TRBV2	18	NA
TGTGTCAGCAGCGCCCGACCCGACGGAGACAATGGCTACACCTTC	CVSSARPDGDNGYTF	TRBJ1-2	NA	TRBV9	15	NA
TGTGCCAGCAGCTTACAGGGGGCGCAGTCGAATGGCTACACCTTC	CASSLQGAQSNGYTF	TRBJ1-2	TRBD1	TRBV6-5	15	NA
TGTGCCAGCAGCTCCCGTAGCGGGACCAACTACGAGCAGTACTTC	CASSSRSGTNYEQYF	TRBJ2-7	TRBD2	TRBV7-2	15	NA
TGTGCCAGCAGTGGAGCGGGACAGGGGGCCCAAGAGACCCAGTACTTC	CASSGAGQGAQETQYF	TRBJ2-5	TRBD1	TRBV28	16	few
TGTGCCAGCAGTTGGGGGACAGGGGAGGACTATGGCTACACCTTC	CASSWGTGEDYGYTF	TRBJ1-2	TRBD1	TRBV27	15	few
TGTGCCAGCGGTGGCAGGGTCGGAGATACGCAGTATTTT	CASGGRVGDTQYF	TRBJ2-3	NA	TRBV2	13	NA
TGTGCCAGCAGCTTAGAAGGGTCGGTAGTCGAGCAGTACTTC	CASSLEGSVVEQYF	TRBJ2-7	NA	TRBV7-2	14	NA
TGTGCCAGCAGCTTAGTAGGAAACGGGCTGGGACCCACAGATACGCAGTATTTT	CASSLVGNGLGPTDTQYF	TRBJ2-3	NA	TRBV7-2	18	few
TGTGCCAGCAGCCCGGCAGGCTCTGGGGCCAACGTCCCGACTTTC	CASSPAGSGANVPTF	TRBJ2-6	NA	TRBV4-2	15	NA
TGCAGTGCGGCCTTTGATACGCAGTATTTT	CSAAFDTQYF	TRBJ2-3	NA	TRBV20-1	10	few
TGTGCTAGTGGGGGGGACCCTAATTCACCCCTCCACTTT	CASGGDPNSPLHF	TRBJ1-6	NA	TRBV12-5	13	NA
TGTGCCAGCAGCCCACCAGGCCAGCCCCAGCATTTT	CASSPPGQPQHF	TRBJ1-5	NA	TRBV6-6	12	many
TGTGCCAGCAGCTTAGGTCAGGCGGGGTACTCCTACGAGCAGTACTTC	CASSLGQAGYSYEQYF	TRBJ2-7	NA	TRBV7-6	16	NA
TGCGCCAGCAAGACCGGGGGGGAGGAGACCCAGTACTTC	CASKTGGEETQYF	TRBJ2-5	TRBD2	TRBV5-1	13	few
TGTGCCAGCAGTTACCTCGCGACAAGGGAAATCATACTCTACGTTCCTAACTATGGCTACACCTTC	CASSYLATREIILYVPNYGYTF	TRBJ1-2	NA	TRBV6-5	22	few
TGCGCCAGCAGCTTGTCGGGAGTTGGGTCCGGGGAGCTGTTTTTT	CASSLSGVGSGELFF	TRBJ2-2	NA	TRBV5-1	15	few
TGTGCCAGCAGACAAACCGGACAGGGGACTGGCTACACCTTC	CASRQTGQGTGYTF	TRBJ1-2	TRBD1	TRBV12-3/TRBV12-4	14	NA
TGTGCCAGCAGCCCTAGCGGGAGTGGGCAAGATACGCAGTATTTT	CASSPSGSGQDTQYF	TRBJ2-3	TRBD2	TRBV11-2	15	NA
TGTGCCAGCAGCGTAGGCGGGGCTTCTAACACTGAAGCTTTCTTT	CASSVGGASNTEAFF	TRBJ1-1	NA	TRBV9	15	NA
TGCAGTGCTTCCATGACGGGGTTCTCCTACAATGAGCAGTTCTTC	CSASMTGFSYNEQFF	TRBJ2-1	NA	TRBV20-1	15	NA
TGTGCCAGCAGCCAATCCGGAGCGGGAGTTGAGACCCAGTACTTC	CASSQSGAGVETQYF	TRBJ2-5	TRBD2	TRBV4-2	15	NA
TGTGCCAGCAGTGACCAACCAGGGGGACAAGAGACCCAGTACTTC	CASSDQPGGQETQYF	TRBJ2-5	TRBD1	TRBV2	15	NA
TGCAGTGCTAGAGATATGAGTAGCCAAGAGACCCAGTACTTC	CSARDMSSQETQYF	TRBJ2-5	NA	TRBV20-1	14	few
TGCGCCAGCAGCTTGGAAACAGGGGCTCCTGGTCAGTACTTC	CASSLETGAPGQYF	TRBJ2-7	TRBD1	TRBV5-1	14	few
TGTGCCAGCAGTTACTCGACAGGGACGGTGAAAAGGTACGAGCAGTACTTC	CASSYSTGTVKRYEQYF	TRBJ2-7	TRBD1	TRBV6-2/TRBV6-3	17	NA
TGTGCCATCAGTGTCCAGGGTGGGCAAGCTTTCTTT	CAISVQGGQAFF	TRBJ1-1	NA	TRBV10-3	12	NA
TGTGCCGGCAGCCAGACCGGGACAGCCAATCAGCCCCAGCATTTT	CAGSQTGTANQPQHF	TRBJ1-5	TRBD1	TRBV9	15	NA
TGTGCCATCAGTGATGACCGGATTGAAGCTTTCTTT	CAISDDRIEAFF	TRBJ1-1	NA	TRBV10-3	12	NA
TGTGCCATCAGTGAGTCGAGAGGGTCCTCGGCGGGGTGTGAGCAGTTCTTC	CAISESRGSSAGCEQFF	TRBJ2-1	NA	TRBV10-3	17	NA
TGTGCCAGCAGTTCTGAGGGCAGGGTCTCCTACGAGCAGTACTTC	CASSSEGRVSYEQYF	TRBJ2-7	NA	TRBV6-5	15	few
TGCGCCAGCAGCCTCCTTGGGCGGGAGTCAAGCACAGATACGCAGTATTTT	CASSLLGRESSTDTQYF	TRBJ2-3	TRBD2	TRBV5-1	17	few
TGCAGCGCCGAACTAACTAGCGGGAGTTTTCAAGAGACCCAGTACTTC	CSAELTSGSFQETQYF	TRBJ2-5	TRBD2	TRBV29-1	16	NA
TGTGCCAGCAGCCAAGAGACAGGGAACTACAATGAGCAGTTCTTC	CASSQETGNYNEQFF	TRBJ2-1	TRBD1	TRBV3-1	15	NA
TGTGCCAGTATTAGCGGGAGGGCCGGGGACGAGCAGTACTTC	CASISGRAGDEQYF	TRBJ2-7	TRBD2	TRBV2	14	NA
TGTGCCAGCAGCGCAAACGCGGGGGGATCTTTCGAAAAACTGTTTTTT	CASSANAGGSFEKLFF	TRBJ1-4	NA	TRBV9	16	NA
TGTGCCAGCAGCTCAGAAGGGACAGGGGGTTGGGACACTGAAGCTTTCTTT	CASSSEGTGGWDTEAFF	TRBJ1-1	TRBD1	TRBV27	17	NA
TGTGCCACCAGCACAACCGGGACCTCAGAAGCTTTCTTT	CATSTTGTSEAFF	TRBJ1-1	NA	TRBV15	13	NA
TGTGCCAGCAGCTCACGAGGGACGGGGAAAACCGGGGAGCTGTTTTTT	CASSSRGTGKTGELFF	TRBJ2-2	NA	TRBV12-3/TRBV12-4	16	NA
TGTGCCAGCAGTGGAACGCCTGGACAAAACATTCAGTACTTC	CASSGTPGQNIQYF	TRBJ2-4	NA	TRBV2	14	NA
TGTGCCAGCAGCAAACCCCAGGGACAGTCCTACGAGCAGTACTTC	CASSKPQGQSYEQYF	TRBJ2-7	NA	TRBV21-1	15	few
TGTGCCAGCAGCCTACCTCTCAGTTACGAGCAGTACTTC	CASSLPLSYEQYF	TRBJ2-7	NA	TRBV3-1	13	many
TGCAGCGTTGAGGGGGGGTCGAGCACAGATACGCAGTATTTT	CSVEGGSSTDTQYF	TRBJ2-3	TRBD2	TRBV29-1	14	few
TGCGCCAGCAGCTTGGTACCGGTCAATGAGCAGTTCTTC	CASSLVPVNEQFF	TRBJ2-1	NA	TRBV5-1	13	few
TGTGCCAGCAGCTTAGACAGGGTGGTTGAAGCTTTCTTT	CASSLDRVVEAFF	TRBJ1-1	NA	TRBV7-2	13	NA
TGTGCCAGCCCCCTCTTGTCCCCGGGTCTAACCTACAATGAGCAGTTCTTC	CASPLLSPGLTYNEQFF	TRBJ2-1	NA	TRBV7-9	17	NA